A selection of T cell receptor beta chains follows, all from one sample in a study of lymphopenia after photon versus proton radiotherapy. TCRdb's table, derived via immunoSEQ multiplex PCR, lists solely in-frame clones and lacks some. Among tens of thousands of clones, 65% to 85% were seen once, and the ten largest hold around 2.1%. Source: peripheral blood, taken from a patient treated with proton-based radiotherapy. These receptors all stem from a man between 60 and 70 years old with pancreatic cancer. CDR3s include the opening cysteine and the closing phenylalanine or tryptophan. Fields, in order: V gene, J gene, CDR3 protein.

TRBV6-1	TRBJ1-2	CASSADRGIYGYTF
TRBV20-1	TRBJ2-1	CSARDPGEQFF
TRBV4-2	TRBJ2-3	CASSQSPPGGVADTQYF
TRBV4-1	TRBJ1-1	CASSLGSGSMNTEAFF
TRBV7-2	TRBJ2-7	CASSGTVYEQYF
TRBV30	TRBJ2-5	CAWRREAETQYF
TRBV11-3	TRBJ2-2	CASSLVFTGENTGELFF
TRBV2	TRBJ2-3	CASSEEREGDTQYF
TRBV27	TRBJ2-1	CASRGSSYNEQFF
TRBV28	TRBJ1-5	CASSIDTDNQPQHF
TRBV28	TRBJ1-2	CASSSPGRYGYTF
TRBV28	TRBJ2-1	CASSASGSPEQFF
TRBV29-1	TRBJ2-4	CSARQGAKNIQYF
TRBV5-1	TRBJ2-5	CASSSIDAGETQYF
TRBV2	TRBJ2-4	CASKTGGQGKNIQYF
TRBV30	TRBJ2-3	CAWSVEGETSTDTQYF
TRBV28	TRBJ2-3	CASRSSMYRDKGDTQYF
TRBV14	TRBJ1-1	CASSQSLNTEAFF
TRBV4-3	TRBJ2-1	CASSQDPRYGGQFF
TRBV6-6	TRBJ2-7	CASSYGDRGNEQYF
TRBV6-5	TRBJ2-3	CASSRAGLEDTQYF
TRBV9	TRBJ1-2	CASSVGGTGLLYGYTF
TRBV7-2	TRBJ1-6	CASSFGNSPLHF
TRBV2	TRBJ2-2	CASSEGATNTGELFF
TRBV5-5	TRBJ2-3	CASSLALSGRVDTQYF
TRBV13	TRBJ1-2	CASSLRDQWNGYTF
TRBV7-3	TRBJ2-3	CASSLMAGSAGRTDTQYF
TRBV7-9	TRBJ2-5	CASSLGRNQETQYF
TRBV7-6	TRBJ2-2	CASSNSWVAGVYNTGELFF
TRBV18	TRBJ2-1	CASSRTRGTSGSYGNEQFF
TRBV6-1	TRBJ2-2	CASSELEDTGELFF
TRBV6-1	TRBJ1-1	CASSAQGYTEAFF
TRBV28	TRBJ2-3	CASTPSGGIIDTQYF
TRBV19	TRBJ2-6	CASSTTLSGANVLTF
TRBV19	TRBJ2-3	CASSIGGTGAGTDTQYF
TRBV11-3	TRBJ2-7	CASSLANSFYEQYF
TRBV28	TRBJ1-1	CASSLGLTVFMNTEAFF
TRBV6-1	TRBJ2-5	CASSEGVLGLKQETQYF
TRBV28	TRBJ2-5	CASSGLKGSLQETQYF
TRBV6-5	TRBJ1-1	CASSYSSAGVGTEAFF
TRBV5-1	TRBJ2-2	CASSLTAGATGELFF
TRBV7-9	TRBJ1-1	CASSLRDTEWPEAFF
TRBV28	TRBJ2-7	CASSFRTAISSYEQYF